This TCR beta chain stems from a study of blood T cell repertoires in COVID-19. The repertoire was sequenced with immunoSEQ multiplex PCR; TCRdb's copy has only in-frame clones and lacks some. Counted here are about 250,000 clones, around 83% occurring once; the ten biggest clones make up 6.6%. Germline CDR1 reads SEHNR; CDR2 reads FQNEAQ (reference sequence). Trimming removed 0 bases from V and 2 bases from J, with 9 bases in between. CDR3 length: 15 residues. This TCR derives from a woman aged 45-60 years who had been exposed to COVID-19. The sequencing sample was made of PBMCs or T cells enriched from blood (not recorded which). This chain connects TRBV7-9 to TRBJ2-3; D remains ambiguous. For the CDR3, the DNA is TGTGCCAGCAGCTTAGCAGGAGAGTTCACAGATACGCAGTATTTT. Encoded protein: CASSLAGEFTDTQYF.